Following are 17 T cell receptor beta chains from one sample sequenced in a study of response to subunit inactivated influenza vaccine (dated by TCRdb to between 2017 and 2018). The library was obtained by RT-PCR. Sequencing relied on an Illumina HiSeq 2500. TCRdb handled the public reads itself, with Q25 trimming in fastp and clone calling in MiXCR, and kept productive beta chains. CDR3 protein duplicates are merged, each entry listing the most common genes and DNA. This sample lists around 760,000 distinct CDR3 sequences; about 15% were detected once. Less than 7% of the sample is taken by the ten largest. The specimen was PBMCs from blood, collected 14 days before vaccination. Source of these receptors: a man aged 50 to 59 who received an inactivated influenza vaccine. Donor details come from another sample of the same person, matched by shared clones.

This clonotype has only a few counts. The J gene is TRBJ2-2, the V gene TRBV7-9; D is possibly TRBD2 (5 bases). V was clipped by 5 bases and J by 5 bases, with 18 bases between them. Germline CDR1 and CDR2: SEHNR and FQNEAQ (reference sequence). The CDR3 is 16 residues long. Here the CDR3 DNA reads TGTGCCAGCAGCCCAGTCCAAAGCGGAGAGACCGGGGAGCTGTTTTTT. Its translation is CASSPVQSGETGELFF.

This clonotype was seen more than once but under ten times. In nucleotides, the CDR3 is TGCGCCAGCAGCGTGGGATACTCCTACAATGAGCAGTTCTTC. This codes for CASSVGYSYNEQFF. This chain links TRBV5-1 with TRBJ2-1, with unresolved D. CDR3 length: 14 amino acids. CDR1 SGHRS and CDR2 YFSETQ come from the germline V gene. V was shortened by 4 bases and J by 0 bases, with 8 bases between the two germline ends.

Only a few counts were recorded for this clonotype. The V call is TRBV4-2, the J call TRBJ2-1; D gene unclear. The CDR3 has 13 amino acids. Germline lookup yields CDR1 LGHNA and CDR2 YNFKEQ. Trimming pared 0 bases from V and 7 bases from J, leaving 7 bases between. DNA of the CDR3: TGTGCCAGCAGCCAAGATAGACTGAATGAGCAGTTCTTC. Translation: CASSQDRLNEQFF.

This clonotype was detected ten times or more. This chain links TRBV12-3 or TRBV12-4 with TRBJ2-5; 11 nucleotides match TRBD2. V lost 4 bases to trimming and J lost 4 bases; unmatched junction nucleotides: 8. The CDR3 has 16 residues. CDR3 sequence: CASSSPGTSGRETQYF. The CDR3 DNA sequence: TGTGCCAGCAGTTCCCCGGGGACTAGCGGTCGAGAGACCCAGTACTTC.

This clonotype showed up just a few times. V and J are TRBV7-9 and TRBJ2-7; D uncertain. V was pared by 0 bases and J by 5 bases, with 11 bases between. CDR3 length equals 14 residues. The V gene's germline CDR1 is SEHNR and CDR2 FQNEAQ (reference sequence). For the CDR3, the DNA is TGTGCCAGCAGCTTAGCGTTCGGTTCCGACGAGCAGTACTTC. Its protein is CASSLAFGSDEQYF. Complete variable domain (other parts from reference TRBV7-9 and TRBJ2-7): DTGVSQNPRHKITKRGQNVTFRCDPISEHNRLYWYRQTLGQGPEFLTYFQNEAQLEKSRLLSDRFSAERPKGSFSTLEIQRTEQGDSAMYLCASSLAFGSDEQYFGPGTRLTVT.

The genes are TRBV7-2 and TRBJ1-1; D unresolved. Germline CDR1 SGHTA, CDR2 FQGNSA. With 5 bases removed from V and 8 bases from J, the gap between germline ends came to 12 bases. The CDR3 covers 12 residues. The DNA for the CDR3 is TGTGCCAGCAGCCATCAACAGAGCGAAGCTTTCTTT. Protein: CASSHQQSEAFF.

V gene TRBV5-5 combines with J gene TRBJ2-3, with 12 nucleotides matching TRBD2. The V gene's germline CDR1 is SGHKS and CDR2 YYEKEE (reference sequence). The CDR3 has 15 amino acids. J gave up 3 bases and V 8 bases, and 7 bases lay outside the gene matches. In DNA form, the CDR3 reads TGTGCCAGTTTACTAGCGGGGGGCCGAACAGATACGCAGTATTTT. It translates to CASLLAGGRTDTQYF.

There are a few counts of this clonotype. This chain's CDR3 is CATSRRTGGPTGELFF. DNA of the CDR3: TGTGCCACCAGCAGAAGGACAGGGGGTCCCACCGGGGAGCTGTTTTTT. The chain has TRBV15 and TRBJ2-2; 10 bases map to TRBD1. This CDR3 is built from 16 residues. Germline CDR1 is LNHNV and CDR2 is YYDKDF (reference sequence). With V trimmed by 2 bases and J by 4 bases, 4 bases remained unmatched.

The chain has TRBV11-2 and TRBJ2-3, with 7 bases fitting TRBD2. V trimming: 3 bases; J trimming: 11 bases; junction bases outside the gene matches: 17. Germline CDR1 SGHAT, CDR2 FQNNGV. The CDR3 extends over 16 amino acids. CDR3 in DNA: TGTGCCAGCAGCTTGTGGGAGAGCGCTCACCGGGGGGAGCAGTATTTT. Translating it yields CASSLWESAHRGEQYF.

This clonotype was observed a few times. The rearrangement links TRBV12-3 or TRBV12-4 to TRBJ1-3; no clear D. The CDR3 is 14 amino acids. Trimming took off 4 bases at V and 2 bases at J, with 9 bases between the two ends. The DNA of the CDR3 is TGTGCCAGCAGTTGGGCAGGACCTGGAAACACCATATATTTT. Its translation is CASSWAGPGNTIYF.

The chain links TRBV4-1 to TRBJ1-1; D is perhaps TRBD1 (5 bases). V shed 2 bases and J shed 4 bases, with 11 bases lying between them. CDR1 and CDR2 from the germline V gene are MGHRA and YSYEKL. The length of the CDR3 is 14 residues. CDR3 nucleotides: TGCGCCAGCAGCCAAAGGTCCCAGGGCACTGAAGCTTTCTTT. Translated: CASSQRSQGTEAFF.

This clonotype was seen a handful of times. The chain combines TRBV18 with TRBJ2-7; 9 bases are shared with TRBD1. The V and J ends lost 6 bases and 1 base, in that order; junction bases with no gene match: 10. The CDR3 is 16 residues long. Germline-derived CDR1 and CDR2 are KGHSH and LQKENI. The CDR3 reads CASSRRGTGRSYEQYF. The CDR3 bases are TGTGCCAGCTCCCGCCGGGGGACAGGGAGATCCTACGAGCAGTACTTC.

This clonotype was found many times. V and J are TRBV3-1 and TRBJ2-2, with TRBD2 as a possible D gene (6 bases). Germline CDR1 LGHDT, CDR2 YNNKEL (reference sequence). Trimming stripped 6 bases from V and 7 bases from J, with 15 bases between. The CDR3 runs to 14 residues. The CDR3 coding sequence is TGTGCCAGCAGGCCATACGGAGGGTACGGGGAGCTGTTTTTT. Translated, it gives CASRPYGGYGELFF.

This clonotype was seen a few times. The CDR3: CASRRQGGLNIQYF. CDR3 bases: TGTGCCAGCAGACGACAGGGAGGTTTAAACATTCAGTACTTC. The chain carries TRBV6-1 and TRBJ2-4; tentative D call: TRBD1 (7 bases). V lost 6 bases and J 6 bases, leaving 15 bases between the germline ends. Germline CDR1 MNHNS, CDR2 SASEGT. The CDR3 is 14 amino acids.

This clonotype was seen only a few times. The CDR3 loop is CASSQNGGNTEAFF. For the CDR3, the DNA is TGCGCCAGCAGCCAAAACGGTGGGAACACTGAAGCTTTCTTT. The rearrangement joins TRBV4-3 to TRBJ1-1; D is unclear. Germline V gene sequence: CDR1 LGHNA, CDR2 YSLEER. Trimming pared 2 bases from V and 1 base from J, leaving 8 bases between. The CDR3 covers 14 residues.

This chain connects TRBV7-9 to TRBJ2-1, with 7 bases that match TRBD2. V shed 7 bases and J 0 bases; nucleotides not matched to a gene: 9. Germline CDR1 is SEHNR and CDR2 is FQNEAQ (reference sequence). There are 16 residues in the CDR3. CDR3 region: CASTSSGPYSYNEQFF. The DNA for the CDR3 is TGTGCCAGCACATCTAGCGGACCCTACTCCTACAATGAGCAGTTCTTC.

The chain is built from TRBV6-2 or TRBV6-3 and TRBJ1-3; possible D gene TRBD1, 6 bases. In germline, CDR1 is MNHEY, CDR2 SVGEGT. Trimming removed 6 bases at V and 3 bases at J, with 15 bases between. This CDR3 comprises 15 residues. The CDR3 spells CASRGHRRVGNTIYF. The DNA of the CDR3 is TGTGCCAGCAGGGGACATCGGAGGGTTGGAAACACCATATATTTT.